This T cell receptor (beta chain) was recovered during a study of T cell clonality in common variable immunodeficiency. Study results and caveats: Fewer deletions and N-nucleotide insertions were reportedly seen in common variable immunodeficiency TCR beta sequences.

In regard to this clone: Its cognate antigen is unknown.

Diagnosis required reduced IgG, IgA and/or IgM with specific antibody deficiency. CVID subjects were some 15 female and 29 male, aged roughly 9 to 70. Some clones are missing from TCRdb's copy, which holds only in-frame ones; the method was immunoSEQ multiplex PCR. The table lists roughly 3,000 clones, with no singletons. The clonotype comes from a human donor with common variable immunodeficiency. The sequencing sample was made of peripheral blood mononuclear cells.

Incomplete CDR3 DNA: TGTGCCACCGCTGCAGGGGTCGGGGCCAACGTC. It encodes CATAAGVGANV. The CDR3 as a whole reads CATAAGVGANVLTF. The chain is built from TRBV7-9 and TRBJ2-6; D is perhaps TRBD1 (6 bases). The read finishes 3 residues shy of the CDR3 end, and the germline J gene is used to complete it. The germline CDR1 and CDR2 sequences are SEHNR and FQNEAQ (reference sequence). V was cut by 10 bases and J by 4 bases, with 14 bases left in between. This CDR3 has 14 amino acids.